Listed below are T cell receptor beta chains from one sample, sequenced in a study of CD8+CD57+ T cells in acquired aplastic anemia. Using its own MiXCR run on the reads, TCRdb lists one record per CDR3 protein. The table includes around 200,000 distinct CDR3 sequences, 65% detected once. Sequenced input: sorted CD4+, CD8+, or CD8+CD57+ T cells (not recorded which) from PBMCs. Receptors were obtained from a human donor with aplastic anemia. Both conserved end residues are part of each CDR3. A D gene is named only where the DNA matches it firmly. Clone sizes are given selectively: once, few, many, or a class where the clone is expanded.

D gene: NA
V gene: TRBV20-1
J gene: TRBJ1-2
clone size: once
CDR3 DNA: TGCAGTGCTAGAGAAATCCCCAGAGTTAGTCCTAATGGCTACACCTTC
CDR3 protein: CSAREIPRVSPNGYTF

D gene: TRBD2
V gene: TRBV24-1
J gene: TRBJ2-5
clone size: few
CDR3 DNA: TGTGCCAGCAGTTATGGCGGGGGGGCCTTCGAGACCCAGTACTTC
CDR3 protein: CASSYGGGAFETQYF

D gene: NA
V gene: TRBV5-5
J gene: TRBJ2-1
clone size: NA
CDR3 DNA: TGTGCCAGCAGCTTGGAAGGGTTTAGGCATGAGCAGTTCTTC
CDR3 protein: CASSLEGFRHEQFF

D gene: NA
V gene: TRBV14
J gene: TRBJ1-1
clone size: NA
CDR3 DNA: TGTGCCAGCAGCCAAGCGGCAGGGACGAACACTGAAGCTTTCTTT
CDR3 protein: CASSQAAGTNTEAFF

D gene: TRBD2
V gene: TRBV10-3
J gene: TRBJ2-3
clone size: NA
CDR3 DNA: TGTGCCATCACGCGGGAGCGAGCAGATACGCAGTATTTT
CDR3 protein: CAITRERADTQYF

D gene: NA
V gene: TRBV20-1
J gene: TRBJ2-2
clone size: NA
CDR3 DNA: TGCAGTGCGGTCGACAGGAACACCGGGGAGCTGTTTTTT
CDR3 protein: CSAVDRNTGELFF

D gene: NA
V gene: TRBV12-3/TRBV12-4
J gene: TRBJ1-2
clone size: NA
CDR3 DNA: TGTGCCAGCAGTTTAGGGGCAGGGGTTTACTATGGCTACACCTTC
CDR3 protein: CASSLGAGVYYGYTF

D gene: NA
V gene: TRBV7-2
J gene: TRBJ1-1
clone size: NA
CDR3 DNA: TGTGCCAGCAGTGACTCGCTCCCCTTGGGCGCTTTCTTT
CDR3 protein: CASSDSLPLGAFF

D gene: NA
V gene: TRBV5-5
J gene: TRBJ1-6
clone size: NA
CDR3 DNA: TGTGCCAGCAGAGGACACGCCGAGAATTCACCCCTCCACTTT
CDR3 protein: CASRGHAENSPLHF

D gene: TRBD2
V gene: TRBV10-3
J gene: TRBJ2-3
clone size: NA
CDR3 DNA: TGTGCCATCAGTGACCCGCCTAGCGGGGGATTAGCAGATACGCAGTATTTT
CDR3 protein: CAISDPPSGGLADTQYF

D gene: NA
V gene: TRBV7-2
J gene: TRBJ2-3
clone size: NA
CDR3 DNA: TGTGCCAGCAGCTTAGCAAGGGGCAGCACAGATACGCAGTATTTT
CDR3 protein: CASSLARGSTDTQYF

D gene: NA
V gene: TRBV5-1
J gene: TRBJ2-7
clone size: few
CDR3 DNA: TGCGCCAGCAGCTTGGAGAGTATTTACGAGCAGTACTTC
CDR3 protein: CASSLESIYEQYF

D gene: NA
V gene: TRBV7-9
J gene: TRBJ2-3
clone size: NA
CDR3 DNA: TGTGCCAGCAGCTTCGGCCGCACAGATACGCAGTATTTT
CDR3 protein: CASSFGRTDTQYF

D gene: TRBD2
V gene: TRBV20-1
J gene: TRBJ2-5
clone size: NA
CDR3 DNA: TGCAGTGCTAGTCCACTAGCGGGGTTATCAGAGACCCAGTACTTC
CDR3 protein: CSASPLAGLSETQYF

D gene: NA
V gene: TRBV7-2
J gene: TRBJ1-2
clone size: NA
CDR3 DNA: TGTGCCAGCAGCTCTGGACAGCCCTATGGCTACACCTTC
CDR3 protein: CASSSGQPYGYTF

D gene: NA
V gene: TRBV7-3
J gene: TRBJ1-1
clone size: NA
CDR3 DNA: TGTGCCAGCAGCTCCATGCCTAACACTGAAGCTTTCTTT
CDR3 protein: CASSSMPNTEAFF

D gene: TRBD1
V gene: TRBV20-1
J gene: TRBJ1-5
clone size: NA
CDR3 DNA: TGCAGTGCTCGACAGGGGGCGAGCAATCAGCCCCAGCATTTT
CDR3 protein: CSARQGASNQPQHF

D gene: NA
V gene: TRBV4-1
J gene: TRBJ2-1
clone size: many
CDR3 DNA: TGCGCCAGCAGCCAAGGTGACGTCAATGAGCAGTTCTTC
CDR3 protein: CASSQGDVNEQFF

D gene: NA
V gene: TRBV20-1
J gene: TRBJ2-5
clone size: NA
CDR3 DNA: TGCAGTGCTAGAAACTTACCCAACCAAGAGACCCAGTACTTC
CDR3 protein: CSARNLPNQETQYF

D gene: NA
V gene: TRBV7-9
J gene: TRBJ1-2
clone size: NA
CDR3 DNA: TGTGCCAGCAGCTTTTCAGGGTTTTCTGGAGATGGCTACACCTTC
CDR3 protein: CASSFSGFSGDGYTF

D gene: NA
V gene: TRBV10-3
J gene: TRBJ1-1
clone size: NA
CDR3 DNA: TGTGCCATCAGTGAGTTACAGGGCACTGAAGCTTTCTTT
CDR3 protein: CAISELQGTEAFF

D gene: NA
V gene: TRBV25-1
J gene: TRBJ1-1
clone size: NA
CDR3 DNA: TGTGCCAGCAGATGGGGAGGGGTCGCTGAAGCTTTCTTT
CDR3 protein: CASRWGGVAEAFF

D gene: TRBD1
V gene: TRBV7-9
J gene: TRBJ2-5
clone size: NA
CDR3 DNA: TGTGCCAGCAGCCTTACGACAGGGCAAGAGACCCAGTACTTC
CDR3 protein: CASSLTTGQETQYF

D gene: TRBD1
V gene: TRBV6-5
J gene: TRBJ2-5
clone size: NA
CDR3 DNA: TGTGCCAGCAGTTACTTAGGGACAGGGGGCCGGGAGACCCAGTACTTC
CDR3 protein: CASSYLGTGGRETQYF

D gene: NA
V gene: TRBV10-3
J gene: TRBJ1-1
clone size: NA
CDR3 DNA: TGTGCCATCAGTGACGTGACGGATGAAGCTTTCTTT
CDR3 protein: CAISDVTDEAFF

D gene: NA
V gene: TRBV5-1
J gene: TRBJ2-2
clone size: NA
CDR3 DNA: TGCGCCAGCAGCTTGGCGGAAGGCGCGAACACCGGGGAGCTGTTTTTT
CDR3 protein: CASSLAEGANTGELFF

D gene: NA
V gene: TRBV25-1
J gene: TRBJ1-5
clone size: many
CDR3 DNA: TGTGCCAGCAGTGATGGGGACGGTAATCAGCCCCAGCATTTT
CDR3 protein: CASSDGDGNQPQHF

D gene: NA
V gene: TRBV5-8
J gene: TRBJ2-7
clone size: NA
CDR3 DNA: TGTGCCAGCAGCTTTAGTCCGAGGGAGCAGTACTTC
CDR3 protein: CASSFSPREQYF

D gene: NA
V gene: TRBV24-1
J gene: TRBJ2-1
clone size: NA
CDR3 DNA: TGTGCCACCAGTGATGTGGACAGCGGAAATGAGCAGTTCTTC
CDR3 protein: CATSDVDSGNEQFF

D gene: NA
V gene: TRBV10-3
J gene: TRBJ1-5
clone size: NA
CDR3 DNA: TGTGCCATCAGTGAAGATTTGGACAATCAGCCCCAGCATTTT
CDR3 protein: CAISEDLDNQPQHF

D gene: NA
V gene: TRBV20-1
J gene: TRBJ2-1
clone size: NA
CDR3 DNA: TGCAGTGCTAGTTACAATGAGCAGTTCTTC
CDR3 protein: CSASYNEQFF

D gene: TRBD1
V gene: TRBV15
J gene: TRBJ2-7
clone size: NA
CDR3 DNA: TGTGCCACCAGCAGAGAAAGCCAGGGGGCAGGGCGCTACGAGCAGTACTTC
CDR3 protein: CATSRESQGAGRYEQYF

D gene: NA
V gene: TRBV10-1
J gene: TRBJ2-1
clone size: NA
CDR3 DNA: TGCGCCAGCCGACGTAATGAGCAGTTCTTC
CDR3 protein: CASRRNEQFF

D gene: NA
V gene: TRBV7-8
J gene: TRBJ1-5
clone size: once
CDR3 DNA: TGTGCCAGCAGCTCCCGGGATAGGAATCAGCCCCAGCATTTT
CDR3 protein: CASSSRDRNQPQHF

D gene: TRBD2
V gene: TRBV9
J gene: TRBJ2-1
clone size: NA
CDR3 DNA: TGTGCCAGCAGCGCCAGTGGCGGGGGGGCTAAGAATGAGCAGTTCTTC
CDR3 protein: CASSASGGGAKNEQFF

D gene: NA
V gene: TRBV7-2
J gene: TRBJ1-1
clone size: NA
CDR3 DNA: TGTGCCAGCAGCTTAGCTGAGTGGGGGGACGGTGAAGCTTTCTTT
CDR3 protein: CASSLAEWGDGEAFF

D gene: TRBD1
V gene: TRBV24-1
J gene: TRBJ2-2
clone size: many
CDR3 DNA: TGTGCCACCAGCATGGACAGGTGGAACACCGGGGAGCTGTTTTTT
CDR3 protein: CATSMDRWNTGELFF

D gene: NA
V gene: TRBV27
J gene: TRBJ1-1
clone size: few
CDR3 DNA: TGTGCCAGCAGTTTATCGGGTACGGGGAACACTGAAGCTTTCTTT
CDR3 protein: CASSLSGTGNTEAFF

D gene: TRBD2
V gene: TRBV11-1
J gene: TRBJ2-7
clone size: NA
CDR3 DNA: TGTGCCAGCAGCTCCGGGGGGGCGATCAACGAGCAGTACTTC
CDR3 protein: CASSSGGAINEQYF

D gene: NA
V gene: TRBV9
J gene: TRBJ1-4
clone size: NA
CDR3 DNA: TGTGCCAGCAGCGTAGAGGCTGGTGGGGAAAAACTGTTTTTT
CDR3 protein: CASSVEAGGEKLFF

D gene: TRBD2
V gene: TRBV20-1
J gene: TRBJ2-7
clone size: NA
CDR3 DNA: TGCAGTGCTAGAGCCGGACTAGCGACTTACGAGCAGTACTTC
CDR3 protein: CSARAGLATYEQYF

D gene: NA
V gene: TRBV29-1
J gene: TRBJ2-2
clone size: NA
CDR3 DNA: TGCAGCGTTGGGAGGGCAGCCGGGGAGCTGTTTTTT
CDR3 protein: CSVGRAAGELFF

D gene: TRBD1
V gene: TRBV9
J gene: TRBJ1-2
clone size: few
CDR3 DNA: TGTGCCAGCAGCTCGCAGACAGGGACCTATGGCTACACCTTC
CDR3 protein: CASSSQTGTYGYTF

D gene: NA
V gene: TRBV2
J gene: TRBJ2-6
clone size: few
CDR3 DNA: TGTGCCAGCAGTTGGGACGGACGCTCTGGGGCCAACGTCCTGACTTTC
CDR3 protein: CASSWDGRSGANVLTF

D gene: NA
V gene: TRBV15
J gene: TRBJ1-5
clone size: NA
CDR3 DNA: TGTGCCACCAGCGCTTTCGCACAGGGAGGGAGCAATCAGCCCCAGCATTTT
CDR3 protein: CATSAFAQGGSNQPQHF

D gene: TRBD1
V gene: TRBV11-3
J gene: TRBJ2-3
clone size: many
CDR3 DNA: TGTGCCAGCAGCTCTCGGGACAGAACAGATACGCAGTATTTT
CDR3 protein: CASSSRDRTDTQYF

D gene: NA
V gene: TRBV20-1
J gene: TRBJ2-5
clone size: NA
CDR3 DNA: TGCAGTGCCCCCAATCGGGCCGGGGTTGGAGAGACCCAGTACTTC
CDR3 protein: CSAPNRAGVGETQYF

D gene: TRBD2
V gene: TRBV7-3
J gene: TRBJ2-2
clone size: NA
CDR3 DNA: TGTGCCAGCAGCTTAGGGACTAGCGGGAGGGCGGGGGAGCTGTTTTTT
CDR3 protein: CASSLGTSGRAGELFF

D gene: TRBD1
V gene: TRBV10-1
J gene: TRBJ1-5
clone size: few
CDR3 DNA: TGCGCCAGCAGCGCAGAGACAGGGAATAGCAATCAGCCCCAGCATTTT
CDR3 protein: CASSAETGNSNQPQHF

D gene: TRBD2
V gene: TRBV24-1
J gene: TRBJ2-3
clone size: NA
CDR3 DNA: TGTGCCACCAGTGATCAGCGGGAGCTGGGAGATACGCAGTATTTT
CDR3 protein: CATSDQRELGDTQYF

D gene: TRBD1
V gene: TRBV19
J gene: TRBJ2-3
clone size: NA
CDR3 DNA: TGTGCCAGTAGTACCGGGACAGGGAGGGCTACGCAGTATTTT
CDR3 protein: CASSTGTGRATQYF

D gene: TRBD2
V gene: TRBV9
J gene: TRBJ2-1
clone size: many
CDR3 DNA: TGTGCCAGCAGCGTAGAACCCGGGGGGACCTACAATGAGCAGTTCTTC
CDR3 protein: CASSVEPGGTYNEQFF

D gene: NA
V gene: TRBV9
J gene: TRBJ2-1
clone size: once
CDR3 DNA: TGTGCCAGCAGCGCGGGCGGGTTTGAGCAGTTCTTC
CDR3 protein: CASSAGGFEQFF